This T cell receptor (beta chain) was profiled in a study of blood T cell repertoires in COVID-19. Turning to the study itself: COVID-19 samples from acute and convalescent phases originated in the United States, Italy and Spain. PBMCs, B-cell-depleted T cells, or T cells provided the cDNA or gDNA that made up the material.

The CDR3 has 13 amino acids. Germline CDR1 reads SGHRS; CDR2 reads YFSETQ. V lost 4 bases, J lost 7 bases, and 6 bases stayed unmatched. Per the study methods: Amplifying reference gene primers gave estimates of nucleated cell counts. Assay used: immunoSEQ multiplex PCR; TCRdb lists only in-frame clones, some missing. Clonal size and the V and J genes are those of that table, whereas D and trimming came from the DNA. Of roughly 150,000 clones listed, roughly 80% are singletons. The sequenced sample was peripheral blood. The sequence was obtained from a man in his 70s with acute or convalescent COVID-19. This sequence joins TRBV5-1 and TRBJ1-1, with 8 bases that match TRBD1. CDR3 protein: CASSVGTGFEAFF. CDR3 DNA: TGCGCCAGCAGCGTGGGGACAGGCTTTGAAGCTTTCTTT.